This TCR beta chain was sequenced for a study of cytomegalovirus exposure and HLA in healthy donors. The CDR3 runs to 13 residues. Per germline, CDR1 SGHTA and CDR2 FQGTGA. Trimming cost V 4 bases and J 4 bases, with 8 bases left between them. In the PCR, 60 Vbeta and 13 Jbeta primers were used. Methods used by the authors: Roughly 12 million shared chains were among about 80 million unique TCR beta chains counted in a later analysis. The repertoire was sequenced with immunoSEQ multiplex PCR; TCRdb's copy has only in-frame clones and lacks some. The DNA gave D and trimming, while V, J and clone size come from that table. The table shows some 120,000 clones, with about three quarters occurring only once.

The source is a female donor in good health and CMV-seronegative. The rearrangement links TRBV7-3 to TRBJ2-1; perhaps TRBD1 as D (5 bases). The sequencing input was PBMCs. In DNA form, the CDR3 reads TGTGCCAGCAGCTCGACAGTGTACAATGAGCAGTTCTTC. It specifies CASSSTVYNEQFF.